Below are 9 T cell receptor beta chains sequenced from a single sample in a study of regulatory T cells in long-lasting Graves disease. Through Arm-PCR of CDR3 regions and iRepertoire HTBI primers, TCR beta libraries were built. One entry per CDR3 protein results from TCRdb running MiXCR on the multiplex PCR reads. The repertoire holds around 470,000 distinct CDR3 sequences, roughly 15% seen once, with approximately 17% in the top ten. Noted time point: newly diagnosed GD, antithyroid drugs for less than 3 months. Making the TCR library involved RNA that had been extracted from PBMCs. These data were also filed under a second study, of T cells in Graves' hyperthyroidism and ophthalmopathy.

The sample consisted of peripheral blood mononuclear cells (PBMCs), taken at new diagnosis, from a patient treated with antithyroid drugs. The receptors were sampled from a woman in her forties or fifties with Graves disease.

This clonotype was detected ten times or more. The CDR3 DNA sequence: TGTGCCTGGAGTGTACAGGTTGGCCGGGAGACCCAGTACTTC. It yields the protein CAWSVQVGRETQYF. The rearrangement joins TRBV30 to TRBJ2-5; maybe TRBD1 (5 bases). Trimming cost V 0 bases and J 5 bases, with 13 bases left between them. CDR1 is GTSNPN, CDR2 SVGIG, per germline (reference sequence). The CDR3 totals 14 residues.

There are a few counts of this clonotype. This chain links TRBV5-4 with TRBJ2-3; tentatively, D is TRBD2 (6 bases). V was clipped by 4 bases and J by 5 bases, with 17 bases between them. Germline-derived CDR1 and CDR2 are SGHNT and YYREEE (reference sequence). This CDR3 has 15 residues. The CDR3 sequence: CASSRRDSPRDTQYF. The CDR3 DNA is TGTGCCAGCAGCCGCCGGGACTCCCCACGAGATACGCAGTATTTT.

The rearrangement joins TRBV28 to TRBJ2-7; D uncertain. Germline V gene sequence: CDR1 MDHEN, CDR2 SYDVKM. Trimming took off 1 base at V and 3 bases at J, with 4 bases between the two ends. This CDR3 is 12 amino acids long. The CDR3 loop is CASSLLDYEQYF. The CDR3 nucleotides read TGTGCCAGCAGTTTATTGGACTACGAGCAGTACTTC.

The chain carries TRBV7-3 and TRBJ2-7, with D possibly called TRBD1 or TRBD2 (5 bases each). V lost 0 bases and J 7 bases, leaving 19 bases between the germline ends. Germline loops: CDR1 SGHTA, CDR2 FQGTGA. The CDR3 is 16 amino acids. CDR3 nucleotide sequence: TGTGCCAGCAGCTTAACGACGGGGCGGATGGGAAATGAGCAGTACTTC. Amino acids: CASSLTTGRMGNEQYF.

This clonotype was counted many times. This chain connects TRBV30 to TRBJ2-1; 13 nucleotides match TRBD2. Germline loops: CDR1 GTSNPN, CDR2 SVGIG (reference sequence). With V trimmed by 4 bases and J by 0 bases, 9 bases remained unmatched. The CDR3 has 18 residues. Here the CDR3 DNA reads TGTGCCTGGAACGGACTAGCGGGAGAGTCAGGCTCCTACAATGAGCAGTTCTTC. Translated: CAWNGLAGESGSYNEQFF.

There are a few counts of this clonotype. V is TRBV27 and J is TRBJ2-1; 10 bases match TRBD2. Germline CDR1 MNHEY, CDR2 SMNVEV (reference sequence). V lost 6 bases and J lost 3; bases outside the gene matches: 5. There are 15 residues in the CDR3. The DNA of the CDR3 is TGTGCCAGCAGACGGCTAGCGGGAGACTACAATGAGCAGTTCTTC. Encoded protein: CASRRLAGDYNEQFF.

This clonotype occurred many times. This chain links TRBV9 with TRBJ2-2; a possible D gene is TRBD2 (6 bases). CDR1 is SGDLS, CDR2 YYNGEE, per germline. The CDR3 contains 15 residues. V lost 4 bases to trimming and J lost 5 bases, with 15 bases between them. The CDR3: CASSPTSGLTGELFF. The CDR3 DNA reads TGTGCCAGCAGCCCAACAAGCGGGTTGACCGGGGAGCTGTTTTTT.

This clonotype was seen a few times. The chain couples TRBV19 to TRBJ2-5; D not resolved. CDR1 and CDR2 from the germline V gene are LNHDA and SQIVND (reference sequence). This CDR3 has 14 residues. Trimming left V 4 bases short and J 4 bases short, with 13 bases between. The CDR3 loop is CASSSLGRRETQYF. The CDR3 DNA reads TGTGCCAGTAGTAGTCTGGGTAGGAGAGAGACCCAGTACTTC.

Concerning this clonotype itself: A much larger clone differs from this one at a single base, so this may be a read error. The chain carries TRBV18 and TRBJ2-1; 8 bases align to TRBD2. The DNA end favors TRBJ2-7, so the J call may be wrong. The V gene's germline CDR1 is KGHSH and CDR2 LQKENI. The CDR3 contains 15 residues. The CDR3 nucleotides read TGTGCCAGCCGAAAAGCGGGAGTAACCTCCAATGAGCAGTACTTC. Amino acids: CASRKAGVTSNEQYF.